Below are 26 T cell receptor beta chains sequenced from a single sample in a study of T cell repertoires in cytomegalovirus infection. TCRdb fed the reads into MiXCR, producing one record per CDR3 protein. The top ten clones hold around 12% of a sample with 750,000 to 900,000 distinct CDR3 sequences, approximately 32% of them seen once. The antigens of these receptors remain unknown. The material sequenced was cultured CD8+ T cells from PBMCs, taken from culture after CMV antigen stimulation. The receptors here all came from a human donor in good health (CMV status not recorded). Some clones in this sample may be carry-over from other donors' samples.

The chain uses TRBV12-3 or TRBV12-4 and TRBJ2-3; 8 bases agree with TRBD2. The CDR3 is 14 amino acids. V lost 5 bases and J lost 4; bases outside the gene matches: 5. CDR3 amino acids: CASSIAGGADTQYF. For the CDR3, the DNA is TGTGCCAGCAGTATCGCCGGGGGGGCAGATACGCAGTATTTT.

V usage is TRBV2 and J usage is TRBJ2-3; 9 nucleotides agree with TRBD2. This CDR3 has 16 amino acids. Germline V gene sequence: CDR1 SNHLY, CDR2 FYNNEI. V dropped 2 bases and J dropped 2; count of bases not matched to a gene: 5. In nucleotides, the CDR3 is TGTGCCAGCAGTGAAATGCGGGGGGGCGACACAGATACGCAGTATTTT. Translated, it gives CASSEMRGGDTDTQYF.

The chain combines TRBV14 with TRBJ2-1; D unresolved. The CDR3 loop spans 16 amino acids. The germline CDR1 and CDR2 sequences are SGHDN and FVKESK. Trimming took off 1 base at V and 2 bases at J, with 12 bases between the two ends. The CDR3 reads CASSQVRRPPYNEQFF. CDR3 coding DNA: TGTGCCAGCAGCCAAGTAAGGAGACCCCCCTACAATGAGCAGTTCTTC.

The V call is TRBV6-5, the J call TRBJ2-2, with 9 positions matching TRBD1. The germline V gene encodes CDR1 MNHEY and CDR2 SVGAGI. The CDR3 contains 19 residues. V shed 2 bases, J shed 4 bases, and the junction held 14 bases outside the gene matches. CDR3 nucleotides: TGTGCCAGCAGTTACACCCCAGGGACAGGGCGACAATTCACCGGGGAGCTGTTTTTT. This translates into CASSYTPGTGRQFTGELFF.

This chain links TRBV11-2 with TRBJ1-4; possibly TRBD1 for D (5 bases). CDR1 is SGHAT, CDR2 FQNNGV, per germline. V was shortened by 1 base and J by 3 bases, with 12 bases between the two germline ends. The CDR3 runs to 16 residues. DNA for the CDR3: TGTGCCAGCAGCTTAGGCCAGGGCGGTTCTAATGAAAAACTGTTTTTT. As protein: CASSLGQGGSNEKLFF.

The chain recombines TRBV7-9 with TRBJ2-5; D is undetermined. Per the germline V gene, CDR1 is SEHNR and CDR2 is FQNEAQ (reference sequence). The V end lost 1 base, the J end lost 1 base, and 7 bases lay between the germline ends. This CDR3 contains 14 residues. The CDR3 DNA is TGTGCCAGCAGCTTAGTAATGGCCCAAGAGACCCAGTACTTC. This codes for CASSLVMAQETQYF.

The sample holds many counts of this clonotype. The genes are TRBV7-2 and TRBJ2-7; 7 nucleotides match TRBD2. Trimming took 3 bases from V and 2 from J; bases not matched to a gene: 7. Germline V CDR1 and CDR2: SGHTA, FQGNSA. This CDR3 is 15 amino acids long. Here the CDR3 DNA reads TGTGCCAGCAGCTTCTTAGCGGGCCCAGCCTACGAGCAGTACGTC. Its translation is CASSFLAGPAYEQYV.

This clonotype was observed at least ten times. The rearrangement joins TRBV7-6 to TRBJ1-5; 9 bases agree with TRBD1. The CDR3 spans 15 residues. V lost 2 bases and J lost 5; bases outside the gene matches: 4. From germline, CDR1 is SGHVS and CDR2 FNYEAQ. Written as DNA, the CDR3 is TGTGCCAGCAGCTTATGGGACAGGGAAGATCAGCCCCAGCATTTT. This translates into CASSLWDREDQPQHF.

This clonotype was counted ten times or more. The chain recombines TRBV7-8 with TRBJ2-1, with a possible D match to TRBD1 (7 bases). This CDR3 contains 16 residues. Germline V gene lookup returns CDR1 SGHVS and CDR2 FQNEAQ. V dropped 5 bases and J dropped 1 base, with 15 bases sitting between them. CDR3 region: CASSETPGGSYNEQFF. CDR3 in DNA: TGTGCCAGCAGCGAGACCCCAGGGGGGTCCTACAATGAGCAGTTCTTC.

The genes are TRBV24-1 and TRBJ2-2; tentative D call: TRBD1 (6 bases). Germline lookup yields CDR1 KGHDR and CDR2 SFDVKD. CDR3 length equals 14 residues. Trimming removed 1 base from V and 6 bases from J, with 8 bases in between. This chain's CDR3 is CATSDFQGSGELFF. In DNA, the CDR3 is TGTGCCACCAGTGATTTCCAGGGGTCCGGGGAGCTGTTTTTT.

This clonotype was found a few times. The chain joins TRBV5-4 to TRBJ2-5; 8 nucleotides line up with TRBD2. Germline V gives CDR1 SGHNT, CDR2 YYREEE (reference sequence). This CDR3 comprises 16 residues. V shed 1 base, J shed 5 bases, and the junction held 10 bases outside the gene matches. CDR3 amino acids: CASSLFGGALSETQYF. The CDR3 nucleotides are TGTGCCAGCAGCTTGTTCGGGGGGGCTTTAAGTGAGACCCAGTACTTC.

The rearrangement uses TRBV15 and TRBJ1-1; D not resolved. V was cut by 8 bases and J by 2 bases, with 12 bases left in between. CDR3 length equals 13 residues. CDR1 is LNHNV and CDR2 is YYDKDF in the germline V gene (reference sequence). Written as DNA, the CDR3 is TGTGCCACCGAGGAGCCCCCCAACACTGAAGCTTTCTTT. It yields the protein CATEEPPNTEAFF.

This chain uses TRBV11-2 with TRBJ2-7; perhaps TRBD2 as D (6 bases). Germline assignment: CDR1 SGHAT and CDR2 FQNNGV. Trimming took 5 bases from V and 0 from J, leaving 14 bases between them. There are 15 residues in the CDR3. CDR3 sequence: CASSLPGDPSYEQYV. DNA of the CDR3: TGTGCCAGCAGCCTGCCGGGGGATCCCTCCTACGAGCAGTACGTC.

Many counts were recorded for this clonotype. The chain employs TRBV7-8 and TRBJ2-7; D remains unclear. This CDR3 region has 12 residues. In germline, CDR1 is SGHVS, CDR2 FQNEAQ. The V end lost 4 bases, the J end lost 1 base, and 5 bases lay between the germline ends. The CDR3 nucleotides are TGTGCCAGCAGCTCTTGGTCCTACGAGCAGTACTTC. This codes for CASSSWSYEQYF. The full variable domain, completed using reference TRBV7-8 and TRBJ2-7, is GAGVSQSPRYKVAKRGQDVALRCDPISGHVSLFWYQQALGQGPEFLTYFQNEAQLDKSGLPSDRFFAERPEGSVSTLKIQRTQQEDSAVYLCASSSWSYEQYFGPGTRLTVT.

At least ten counts were recorded for this clonotype. The chain carries TRBV7-2 and TRBJ1-2; D unclear. The V gene lost 6 bases and the J gene lost 4 bases, with 12 bases spanning the gap. Germline loops: CDR1 SGHTA, CDR2 FQGNSA. The CDR3 extends over 13 amino acids. DNA of the CDR3: TGTGCCAGCAGATGGACGGCAACCTATGGCTACACCTTC. Translation gives CASRWTATYGYTF.

The chain joins TRBV2 to TRBJ1-2, with D hard to call. Trimming cost V 3 bases and J 3 bases, with 14 bases left between them. The CDR3 runs 15 residues. Germline lookup yields CDR1 SNHLY and CDR2 FYNNEI. CDR3 nucleotide sequence: TGTGCCAGCAGTGATAAGGGCAGCTTTTACTATGGCTACACCTTC. Translated: CASSDKGSFYYGYTF.

The chain combines TRBV4-3 with TRBJ2-5; tentative D call: TRBD1 (7 bases). V was trimmed by 0 bases and J by 3 bases, leaving 17 bases between them. The germline V gene has CDR1 LGHNA and CDR2 YSLEER. The CDR3 loop spans 17 amino acids. CDR3 nucleotide sequence: TGCGCCAGCAGCCAAGAAGTACCCAGGGGGGTCGAAGAGACCCAGTACTTC. It yields the protein CASSQEVPRGVEETQYF.

In the case of this clonotype: Sequence at one end of the junction differs from germline and may be a read error. V and J are TRBV12-3 or TRBV12-4 and TRBJ1-5; 7 positions agree with TRBD1. The CDR3 is made up of 16 amino acids. CDR3 region: CASSDPGTVPGQSQHF. The CDR3 DNA sequence: TGTGCCAGCAGTGACCCTGGGACAGTCCCGGGTCAGTCCCAGCATTTT.

The chain recombines TRBV20-1 with TRBJ2-1; 9 bases are a match to TRBD1. V gave up 3 bases and J gave up 2 bases; unmatched junction bases: 8. Germline CDR1 DFQATT, CDR2 SNEGSKA (reference sequence). The CDR3 is 16 amino acids. The CDR3 is CSASEGGTGTYNEQFF. The CDR3 coding sequence is TGCAGTGCTAGTGAGGGCGGGACAGGGACCTACAATGAGCAGTTCTTC.

The rearrangement joins TRBV4-3 to TRBJ2-1; 7 bases fit TRBD1. CDR1 and CDR2 (germline): LGHNA, YSLEER. This CDR3 region has 17 residues. J was trimmed by 1 base and V by 4 bases; bases with no gene match: 10. The chain's CDR3 is CASSPRQGAISYNEQFF. The CDR3 coding sequence is TGCGCCAGCAGCCCAAGACAGGGTGCCATATCCTACAATGAGCAGTTCTTC.

V and J are TRBV9 and TRBJ1-1; possibly TRBD1 for D (6 bases). The CDR3 sequence is 13 residues long. Deletions cut 2 bases from V and 5 bases from J, with 10 bases between. CDR1 and CDR2 from the germline V gene are SGDLS and YYNGEE. Here the CDR3 reads CASSVAGETEAFF. The CDR3 DNA sequence: TGTGCCAGCAGCGTCGCAGGGGAAACTGAAGCTTTCTTT.

The chain links TRBV14 to TRBJ2-1, with D perhaps TRBD2 (5 bases). This CDR3 region has 17 residues. With 0 bases removed from V and 2 bases from J, the gap between germline ends came to 14 bases. CDR1 SGHDN and CDR2 FVKESK come from the germline V gene. As DNA, the CDR3 is TGTGCCAGCAGCCAAGAGTGGCTTGGACTTACCTACAATGAGCAGTTCTTC. Translated: CASSQEWLGLTYNEQFF.

This clonotype has only a few counts. Here the CDR3 reads CASTPGVAGAYEQYF. The DNA of the CDR3 is TGCGCCAGCACGCCTGGGGTAGCGGGTGCCTACGAGCAGTACTTC. The V call is TRBV10-2, the J call TRBJ2-7; TRBD2 matches 7 bases. CDR3 length: 15 amino acids. Germline V gives CDR1 WSHSY, CDR2 SAAADI. Unmatched junction bases numbered 11, after V lost 7 bases and J lost 2 bases.

The CDR3 DNA follows: TGTGCCAGCAGTCGTATTGGGGACAGGGATTCACCCCTCCACTTT. Protein product: CASSRIGDRDSPLHF. The chain couples TRBV27 to TRBJ1-6, with 9 bases fitting TRBD1. The CDR3 consists of 15 residues. Germline lookup yields CDR1 MNHEY and CDR2 SMNVEV (reference sequence). V shed 5 bases and J 8 bases; nucleotides not matched to a gene: 7.

This rearrangement joins TRBV29-1 to TRBJ1-1; D is unclear. V was shortened by 4 bases and J by 1 base, with 7 bases between the two germline ends. The CDR3 has 12 amino acids. Germline CDR1 is SQVTM and CDR2 is ANQGSEA. The CDR3 nucleotides read TGCAGCGTTGGAAGGCGGAACACTGAAGCTTTCTTT. This codes for CSVGRRNTEAFF.

The gene calls are TRBV7-4 and TRBJ2-1; possibly TRBD1 for D (6 bases). The CDR3 consists of 15 residues. Trimming took 5 bases from V and 0 from J, leaving 11 bases between them. Germline V gives CDR1 SGHVT, CDR2 SQSDAQ. Here the CDR3 DNA reads TGTGCCAGCAGCCGGACAGTGGGCTCCTACAATGAGCAGTTCTTC. Translating it yields CASSRTVGSYNEQFF. The full variable domain, rest sourced from reference TRBV7-4 and TRBJ2-1, is GAGVSQSPRYKVAKRGRDVALRCDSISGHVTLYWYRQTLGQGSEVLTYSQSDAQRDKSGRPSGRFSAERPERSVSTLKIQRTEQGDSAVYLCASSRTVGSYNEQFFGPGTRLTVL.